This TCR beta chain stems from a study of human T cells and chemical hapten exposure. Across the whole study: Mostly female patients had alopecia areata, totalis or universalis. Study results and limitations: Controls formed significantly fewer large CDR3 similarity clusters than expanded TCRs did. Healthy people's immune response may differ from that of the donors, who had alopecia.

The time point was: patch test 2, 6 weeks after DPC sensitization. Treatment denoted: therapeutic diphenylcyclopropenone sensitization with weekly scalp DPC. This clonotype came up a few times. Its target is not known. TCRdb processed the RACE reads anew with MiXCR; each CDR3 protein has one entry. Altogether 80,000 to 95,000 distinct CDR3 sequences are present, approximately 9.9% being singletons, with the ten largest covering under 2.5%. V was clipped by 6 bases and J by 1 base, with 19 bases between them. CDR1 and CDR2 (germline): KGHSH, LQKENI. This CDR3 contains 16 residues. This TCR was sampled from a middle-aged man with alopecia areata. Some clones in this sample may be carry-over from other donors' samples. Specimen: whole blood, collected in connection with sensitization to the hapten diphenylcyclopropenone (DPC). This sequence joins TRBV18 and TRBJ2-7; D is perhaps TRBD2 (5 bases). DNA for the CDR3: TGTGCCAGCTCCCTACCCCCCTCACAGCGGTCCTACGAGCAGTACTTC. It specifies CASSLPPSQRSYEQYF.